This TCR beta chain was obtained from a study of response to subunit inactivated influenza vaccine. As concerns this clonotype: Antigen unknown.

MiXCR was run by TCRdb on the RT-PCR reads, yielding one entry per CDR3 protein. The table lists around 520,000 distinct CDR3 sequences, roughly 12% of them singletons. Study findings and constraints: Each seasonal influenza vaccination, the authors suggested, recruits few new T cells.

Sequencing was performed on PBMCs from blood, taken on the day of vaccination. The clonotype comes from a man aged 50 to 59 who received an inactivated influenza vaccine.

The CDR3: CASSLDVPGFYGYTF. DNA of the CDR3: TGTGCCAGCAGCTTAGATGTGCCAGGGTTCTATGGCTACACCTTC. The rearrangement links TRBV7-9 to TRBJ1-2; D may be TRBD1 (5 bases). The germline V gene encodes CDR1 SEHNR and CDR2 FQNEAQ (reference sequence). The CDR3 covers 15 residues. With 1 base removed from V and 4 bases from J, the gap between germline ends came to 13 bases.